A selection of T cell receptor beta chains follows, all from one sample in a study of blood T cell repertoires in COVID-19. Measured with immunoSEQ multiplex PCR; TCRdb has only the in-frame clones, and not every one. The sample gives approximately 210,000 clones, about nine tenths of which show up once; 7% to 8.5% is in the top ten. The material sequenced was PBMCs or T cells enriched from blood (not recorded which). The receptor set was obtained from a man aged 25 to 45 in a cohort exposed to, infected with or recovered from COVID-19 (not recorded which). CDR3s include the opening cysteine and the closing phenylalanine or tryptophan. D genes are given only for firm matches. The size entry is marked missing in some rows and otherwise reads once, few, many or a size class.

clone size	J gene	CDR3 length	D gene	V gene	CDR3 DNA	CDR3 protein
NA	TRBJ1-4	15	NA	TRBV7-2	TGTGCCAGCAGCATGGGAGTAGCAACTAATGAAAAACTGTTTTTT	CASSMGVATNEKLFF
NA	TRBJ2-1	12	TRBD2	TRBV29-1	TGCGCGGGGCTAGCGGACAACAATGAGCAGTTCTTC	CAGLADNNEQFF
few	TRBJ1-5	16	NA	TRBV7-2	TGTGCCAGCAGCTTAGCTATCCCAGGGTGGGGTCAGCCCCAGCATTTT	CASSLAIPGWGQPQHF
NA	TRBJ1-2	15	NA	TRBV27	TGTGCCAGCAAACTTAAACAGGCGGCGCGGCGGGGCTACACCTTC	CASKLKQAARRGYTF
NA	TRBJ1-1	12	TRBD1	TRBV11-2	TGTGCCAGCAGTCCAGGGGGCACTGAAGCTTTCTTT	CASSPGGTEAFF
once	TRBJ1-1	15	NA	TRBV18	TGTGCCAGCTCACCGTTCAACCGCGCGAACACTGAAGCTTTCTTT	CASSPFNRANTEAFF
NA	TRBJ2-5	14	TRBD1	TRBV28	TGTGCCAGCAGTGTACAGGGGCAGGTGGAGACCCAGTACTTC	CASSVQGQVETQYF
NA	TRBJ2-2	16	TRBD2	TRBV29-1	TGCAGCGTCGAAGGACTAGCGGGAGGGTTGACCGGGGAGCTGTTTTTT	CSVEGLAGGLTGELFF
NA	TRBJ2-7	16	TRBD2	TRBV6-5	TGTGCCAGCAGTTACGCTCTAGCGGGAGAACTTTACGAGCAGTACTTC	CASSYALAGELYEQYF
NA	TRBJ2-7	13	TRBD1	TRBV11-3	TGTGCCAGCAGCTTAACAGGGGAGTACGAGCAGTACTTC	CASSLTGEYEQYF
NA	TRBJ2-7	14	TRBD2	TRBV10-3	TGTGCCACCGGGGGTAGCGGGAGCGATTACGAGCAGTACTTC	CATGGSGSDYEQYF
NA	TRBJ2-5	14	TRBD2	TRBV11-2	TGTGCCAGCAGCGCACCGGGACTAGAGCGGACCCAGTACTTC	CASSAPGLERTQYF
NA	TRBJ1-2	13	NA	TRBV27	TGTGCCAGCAGAGGAGGGGTTAGCTATGGCTACACCTTC	CASRGGVSYGYTF
once	TRBJ2-1	13	NA	TRBV7-9	TGTGCCAGCAGGATATACCCGGACAAGGAGCAGTTCTTC	CASRIYPDKEQFF
NA	TRBJ2-7	12	NA	TRBV5-1	TGCGCCAGCAGCTTTATGGCGGGGGAGCAGTACTTC	CASSFMAGEQYF
NA	TRBJ2-1	16	NA	TRBV7-2	TGTGCCAGCAGCTTAGAAGAGCAGGCCCCCCACAATGAGCAGTTCTTC	CASSLEEQAPHNEQFF
NA	TRBJ1-2	14	NA	TRBV7-9	TGTGCCAGCAACATAAACTCAGGGAACTATGGCTACACCTTC	CASNINSGNYGYTF
NA	TRBJ1-2	13	NA	TRBV3-1/TRBV3-2	TGTGCCAGCAGCCAAGGGACAGACTATGGCTACACCTTC	CASSQGTDYGYTF
NA	TRBJ2-1	13	TRBD1	TRBV10-3	TGTGCCACCGGACAGGGGGAGTCCAATGAGCAGTTCTTC	CATGQGESNEQFF
NA	TRBJ2-5	15	TRBD2	TRBV18	TGTGCCAGCTCACCACCGGGACTAGCGGCCGAGACCCAGTACTTC	CASSPPGLAAETQYF
NA	TRBJ1-1	15	NA	TRBV7-6	TGTGCCAGCAGCTTAGCTTTAGGAGTGAACACTGAAGCTTTCTTT	CASSLALGVNTEAFF
NA	TRBJ2-2	14	NA	TRBV7-6	TGTGCCAGCAGCCCGAGACTTTGGCCCGGGGAGCTGTTTTTT	CASSPRLWPGELFF
NA	TRBJ1-1	15	TRBD1	TRBV4-1	TGCGCCAGCAGCCAAGAGGACAGGATGAACACTGAAGCTTTCTTT	CASSQEDRMNTEAFF
NA	TRBJ2-3	14	NA	TRBV15	TGTGCCACCAGCAGAGGGGACGGGAGTGATACGCAGTATTTT	CATSRGDGSDTQYF
NA	TRBJ1-2	19	TRBD1	TRBV2	TGTGCCAGCAGTGAAACCGTCACGGGACAGGGGACTATATACTATGGCTACACCTTC	CASSETVTGQGTIYYGYTF
NA	TRBJ1-5	15	NA	TRBV18	TGTGCCAGCTCACCACCCCCGGGGGGCAATCAGCCCCAGCATTTT	CASSPPPGGNQPQHF
NA	TRBJ1-2	14	TRBD1	TRBV11-2	TGTGCCAGCAGCTTAGTGGACAGGGGATTCGGCTACACCTTC	CASSLVDRGFGYTF
NA	TRBJ2-7	14	TRBD2	TRBV6-5	TGTGCCAGCAGTTATGGTAGCGGGAGTCACGAGCAGTACTTC	CASSYGSGSHEQYF
once	TRBJ2-7	14	NA	TRBV24-1	TGTGCCACCAGTGAGCCCGGGACACACACCGAGCAGTACTTC	CATSEPGTHTEQYF
NA	TRBJ2-1	15	NA	TRBV6-5	TGTGCCAGCTGGAAAGGGGTGAGCTCCTACAATGAGCAGTTCTTC	CASWKGVSSYNEQFF
NA	TRBJ1-2	13	NA	TRBV7-2	TGTGCCAGCAGCTACCTTACAGGGAATGGCTACACCTTC	CASSYLTGNGYTF
NA	TRBJ2-1	14	NA	TRBV28	TGTGCCAGCCTCTTCGCGGGGCCCTACAATGAGCAGTTCTTC	CASLFAGPYNEQFF
NA	TRBJ1-2	11	NA	TRBV12-3/TRBV12-4	TGTGCCAGCAGTGCAGGCTATGGCTACACCTTC	CASSAGYGYTF
NA	TRBJ1-5	14	NA	TRBV27	TGTGCCAGCGCATCAGGGGTTAGCAATCAGCCCCAGCATTTT	CASASGVSNQPQHF
NA	TRBJ2-5	15	TRBD1	TRBV2	TGTGCCAGCAGTGGGGGACAGGGTAGTTCGGAGACCCAGTACTTC	CASSGGQGSSETQYF
NA	TRBJ2-7	20	TRBD2	TRBV28	TGTGCCAGCAAAGCCTCGGCAGGCCTAGGACTAGCGGGAGAGTTCTACGAGCAGTACTTC	CASKASAGLGLAGEFYEQYF
once	TRBJ2-5	14	NA	TRBV7-3	TGTGCCAGCAGCCCCTCGGCGGGATCGGGGACCCAGTACTTC	CASSPSAGSGTQYF
NA	TRBJ2-1	15	TRBD1	TRBV6-5	TGTGCCAGCAGTTATCGGGACAGGGGAAAAAATGAGCAGTTCTTC	CASSYRDRGKNEQFF
NA	TRBJ1-2	16	TRBD1	TRBV2	TGTGCCAGCAGTGGGGGAAGGACAGGGACGTACTATGGCTACACCTTC	CASSGGRTGTYYGYTF
NA	TRBJ1-5	18	TRBD1	TRBV6-2/TRBV6-3	TGTGCCAGCAGTTACCGGGTTGGACAGGGGCTTCGCAATCAGCCCCAGCATTTT	CASSYRVGQGLRNQPQHF
NA	TRBJ1-1	13	NA	TRBV3-1/TRBV3-2	TGTGCCAGCAGCCAAGACAGGAACACTGAAGCTTTCTTT	CASSQDRNTEAFF
NA	TRBJ2-7	14	NA	TRBV27	TGTGCCAGCAGTCCTTGGGACACCTCCTACGAGCAGTACTTC	CASSPWDTSYEQYF